Given below is one T cell receptor (beta chain) in context. Profiled with immunoSEQ multiplex PCR; TCRdb holds only in-frame clones, not every one. The repertoire has about 170,000 clones, 85% to 95% of them found once; the top ten carry about 3.9%. These data originate in a study of T cell responses to AZD1222 COVID-19 vaccine. V lost 0 bases, J lost 6 bases, and 6 bases lay in between. The germline V gene has CDR1 SGHAT and CDR2 FQDESV (reference sequence). CDR3 length: 12 residues. This chain links TRBV11-1 with TRBJ2-7; the D is unclear. The sequencing used peripheral blood, collected on day 0 of AZD1222 vaccination. The sequence was obtained from an adult in good health. In DNA, the CDR3 is TGTGCCAGCAGCTTAGCGGGTGGCGAGCAGTACTTC. Its translation: CASSLAGGEQYF.